This T cell receptor (beta chain) was captured by sequencing in a study of CXCR3-negative and CXCR3-positive naive CD8 T cells. Study as a whole: The libraries yielded around 140 million TRB reads, about 1.5 +/- 0.3 million each.

Note on this clonotype: Its target is not known.

The method, 5' RACE with UMI labels, was used to prepare the TRB cDNA libraries. After re-calling the 5' RACE reads, TCRdb lists one entry per CDR3 protein, DNA absent. This table lists some 150,000 distinct CDR3 sequences. The CDR3 is 14 residues long. CDR1 is SQVTM and CDR2 is ANQGSEA in the germline V gene. Regarding the study as a whole: Naive cells that were CXCR3-positive had more hydrophobic TRB CDR3s (compared with CXCR3-negative naive cells). The authors found comparable surface CD5 between naive subsets and inferred TCR strength from TRB CDR3 properties. Similar TRBV-TRBJ gene usage was seen in naive CXCR3-negative and CXCR3-positive cells, but not in memory cells.

The chain carries TRBV29-1 and TRBJ2-7; the TCRdb D gene call, TRBD2, has no DNA to confirm it. The sequence was collected from a human donor in good health. Some clones in this sample may be carry-over from other donors' samples. The specimen sequenced was naive CXCR3+ CD8+ T cells from blood. Subset described: CD45RO-CCR7+CD27+CD95- naive CD8+ T cells expressing CXCR3 (TNR3+). The CDR3 sequence is CSVYGLAGSYEQYF.